These T cell receptor beta chains were read from a single sample in a study of T cell changes during pregnancy in multiple sclerosis. Using immunoSEQ multiplex PCR, the repertoire was profiled, and TCRdb retains in-frame clones only, with some absent. The table has 75,000 to 95,000 clones, under 95% seen once. Sequenced here: peripheral blood, sampled in the first trimester of pregnancy. These receptors all stem from a female donor with multiple sclerosis, enrolled in a pregnancy study. The CDR3 runs from the conserved cysteine through the conserved F or W. D genes are given only for firm matches. Clone size is given for some rows only: seen once, a few or many times, or a class if the clone is expanded.

V	J	size	D	CDR3	DNA
TRBV5-1	TRBJ1-2	.	.	CASSPRQGLDGYTF	TGCGCCAGCAGCCCTAGGCAGGGACTTGATGGCTACACCTTC
TRBV15	TRBJ1-1	once	.	CATSRDRGGITEAFF	TGTGCCACCAGCAGAGATAGGGGGGGCATCACTGAAGCTTTCTTT
TRBV28	TRBJ2-2	.	TRBD2	CASRPSGPGELFF	TGTGCCAGCAGGCCTAGCGGTCCCGGGGAGCTGTTTTTT
TRBV27	TRBJ2-7	.	.	CASSPRRVAYEQYF	TGTGCCAGCAGCCCTAGGCGGGTCGCCTACGAGCAGTACTTC
TRBV2	TRBJ1-1	.	TRBD1	CASSQTGAGGTEAFF	TGTGCCAGCAGCCAGACAGGGGCAGGTGGCACTGAAGCTTTCTTT
TRBV7-9	TRBJ2-2	.	.	CASSLIGDGELFF	TGTGCCAGCAGCTTAATCGGGGACGGGGAGCTGTTTTTT
TRBV30	TRBJ1-1	.	.	CAWETGLNTEAFF	TGTGCCTGGGAGACAGGACTTAACACTGAAGCTTTCTTT
TRBV27	TRBJ1-1	.	.	CASSAYSEGRTEAFF	TGTGCCAGCAGTGCCTATTCTGAGGGGAGGACTGAAGCTTTCTTT
TRBV5-1	TRBJ2-6	once	.	CASSLGGRSSGANVLTF	TGCGCCAGCAGCTTGGGAGGGAGGTCCTCTGGGGCCAACGTCCTGACTTTC
TRBV7-9	TRBJ2-2	once	.	CASRTASTNTGELFF	TGTGCCAGCAGGACTGCTAGTACGAACACCGGGGAGCTGTTTTTT
TRBV6-1	TRBJ1-1	.	TRBD1	CASSERTGALSSTEAFF	TGTGCCAGCAGTGAACGGACAGGGGCCCTATCCTCTACTGAAGCTTTCTTT
TRBV5-1	TRBJ1-1	.	TRBD1	CASSIQSLQGAGTEAFF	TGCGCCAGCAGCATACAAAGTTTACAGGGGGCGGGCACTGAAGCTTTCTTT
TRBV15	TRBJ2-2	.	TRBD2	CATSRDRLAENTGELFF	TGTGCCACCAGCAGAGATCGCCTAGCGGAAAACACCGGGGAGCTGTTTTTT
TRBV27	TRBJ2-1	.	.	CASSLQAGEQFF	TGTGCCAGCAGTCTACAGGCAGGTGAGCAGTTCTTC
TRBV7-9	TRBJ2-7	.	.	CASSRRDSELYEQYF	TGTGCCAGCAGCCGCCGGGACTCAGAGTTATACGAGCAGTACTTC
TRBV6-1	TRBJ1-2	.	TRBD1	CASSPGQGSYGYTF	TGTGCCAGCAGCCCGGGACAGGGGTCCTATGGCTACACCTTC
TRBV6-6	TRBJ1-1	.	.	CASSPSNTEAFF	TGTGCCAGCAGCCCGTCGAACACTGAAGCTTTCTTT
TRBV6-4	TRBJ2-1	once	.	CASSATGYPGDEQFF	TGTGCCAGCAGCGCGACAGGCTACCCGGGCGATGAGCAGTTCTTC
TRBV25-1	TRBJ2-3	.	TRBD2	CASSRGLAGDTDTQYF	TGTGCCAGCAGTCGCGGACTAGCGGGAGACACAGATACGCAGTATTTT
TRBV27	TRBJ1-5	.	.	CASSLSLYGNQPQHF	TGTGCCAGCAGTTTATCGCTATATGGCAATCAGCCCCAGCATTTT
TRBV27	TRBJ1-5	.	TRBD1	CASSAYRGNQPQHF	TGTGCCAGCAGTGCGTACAGGGGGAATCAGCCCCAGCATTTT
TRBV11-3	TRBJ2-1	.	TRBD2	CASSGTSGRRGSSYNEQFF	TGTGCCAGCAGCGGGACTAGCGGGAGGAGGGGCAGCTCCTACAATGAGCAGTTCTTC
TRBV2	TRBJ2-5	.	TRBD1	CASRGRDREKYF	TGTGCCAGCAGAGGCCGGGACAGGGAGAAATACTTC
TRBV30	TRBJ1-1	.	.	CAWGHLGGTEAFF	TGTGCCTGGGGTCATTTGGGGGGCACTGAAGCTTTCTTT
TRBV5-1	TRBJ2-1	once	TRBD2	CASSLRFLRESHNEQFF	TGCGCCAGCAGCTTGCGTTTTTTGCGGGAGTCCCACAATGAGCAGTTCTTC
TRBV7-3	TRBJ1-1	.	TRBD1	CASSSTGGAEAFF	TGTGCCAGCAGCTCTACAGGGGGGGCTGAAGCTTTCTTT
TRBV5-1	TRBJ2-5	.	TRBD2	CASSSGLAGQETQYF	TGCGCCAGCAGCTCGGGACTAGCGGGACAAGAGACCCAGTACTTC
TRBV9	TRBJ2-1	.	TRBD2	CASSRGGEVVYNEQFF	TGTGCCAGCAGCCGGGGGGGGGAGGTCGTTTACAATGAGCAGTTCTTC
TRBV28	TRBJ2-7	.	.	CASSFQGYEQYF	TGTGCCAGCAGTTTCCAGGGCTACGAGCAGTACTTC
TRBV10-3	TRBJ1-2	once	TRBD1	CAISESVTGPLGYTF	TGTGCCATCAGTGAGTCGGTGACAGGGCCCCTAGGCTACACCTTC
TRBV5-5	TRBJ1-5	.	TRBD1	CASSLYGTGVLQPQHF	TGTGCCAGCAGCTTATACGGGACAGGGGTCTTGCAGCCCCAGCATTTT
TRBV9	TRBJ2-6	.	.	CASSGGTVFPGANVLTF	TGTGCCAGCAGTGGAGGGACAGTCTTCCCTGGGGCCAACGTCCTGACTTTC
TRBV11-2	TRBJ2-7	once	.	CASSYDGDEQYF	TGTGCCAGCAGCTACGACGGGGACGAGCAGTACTTC
TRBV28	TRBJ2-3	.	.	CASSFGGSNRDTQYF	TGTGCCAGCAGTTTCGGCGGGTCAAATAGAGATACGCAGTATTTT
TRBV27	TRBJ2-7	.	TRBD1	CASHQLGTGTYEQYF	TGTGCCAGCCACCAACTCGGGACAGGGACCTACGAGCAGTACTTC
TRBV5-4	TRBJ2-7	.	.	CASSLGLSSYEQYF	TGTGCCAGCAGCTTGGGCCTAAGCTCCTACGAGCAGTACTTC
TRBV4-1	TRBJ2-5	.	TRBD1	CASSQDWGTGRETQYF	TGCGCCAGCAGCCAAGATTGGGGGACAGGGCGAGAGACCCAGTACTTC
TRBV11-2	TRBJ2-7	.	.	CASSPGTPRNEQYF	TGTGCCAGCAGCCCGGGGACTCCCAGGAACGAGCAGTACTTC
TRBV9	TRBJ2-7	.	.	CASSVVQGGGGEQYF	TGTGCCAGCAGCGTGGTCCAAGGTGGGGGCGGCGAGCAGTACTTC
TRBV9	TRBJ2-2	.	.	CASSEWGGAKELFF	TGTGCCAGCAGCGAGTGGGGGGGGGCGAAGGAGCTGTTTTTT
TRBV2	TRBJ1-4	.	.	CASTRVAFNEKLFF	TGTGCCAGCACCCGGGTCGCTTTTAATGAAAAACTGTTTTTT
TRBV5-6	TRBJ1-1	.	.	CASSLGATNTEAFF	TGTGCCAGCAGCTTGGGGGCTACGAACACTGAAGCTTTCTTT
TRBV4-1	TRBJ1-4	.	.	CASSQGAGSSATNEKLFF	TGCGCCAGCAGCCAAGGGGCAGGAAGCTCTGCAACTAATGAAAAACTGTTTTTT
TRBV30	TRBJ1-2	.	.	CAWSVNIGGYTF	TGTGCCTGGAGTGTCAACATCGGGGGCTACACCTTC
TRBV11-2	TRBJ1-1	once	.	CASSLNLVQGNTEAFF	TGTGCCAGCAGCTTAAATCTTGTTCAGGGAAACACTGAAGCTTTCTTT
TRBV15	TRBJ2-7	.	TRBD2	CATSRGTSGSRAYEQYF	TGTGCCACCAGCAGGGGGACTAGCGGGAGTCGGGCCTACGAGCAGTACTTC
TRBV11-2	TRBJ1-5	once	.	CASSRGNQPQHF	TGTGCCAGCAGCAGGGGGAATCAGCCCCAGCATTTT
TRBV18	TRBJ2-7	.	.	CASSPGGYEQYF	TGTGCCAGCTCACCGGGAGGCTACGAGCAGTACTTC
TRBV4-1	TRBJ2-7	.	.	CASSPLRAGLYEQYF	TGCGCCAGCAGCCCCCTACGGGCAGGGCTGTACGAGCAGTACTTC
TRBV4-3	TRBJ2-2	.	TRBD2	CASSQVASGSWGELFF	TGCGCCAGCAGCCAAGTGGCTAGCGGGAGTTGGGGGGAGCTGTTTTTT
TRBV10-3	TRBJ1-1	.	TRBD1	CAIRDTGVVTEAFF	TGTGCCATCAGGGATACAGGGGTGGTAACTGAAGCTTTCTTT
TRBV27	TRBJ2-1	.	TRBD1	CASSGGTGGMNEQFF	TGTGCCAGCAGTGGGGGGACAGGGGGCATGAATGAGCAGTTCTTC
TRBV2	TRBJ2-7	once	TRBD2	CASRSPGLKYEQYF	TGTGCCAGCAGATCACCGGGACTAAAATACGAGCAGTACTTC
TRBV6-1	TRBJ2-3	.	TRBD2	CASSPLAGGADTQYF	TGTGCCAGCAGTCCGTTAGCGGGAGGTGCAGATACGCAGTATTTT
TRBV6-4	TRBJ2-3	.	TRBD1	CASSEQGQGTDTQYF	TGTGCCAGCAGTGAACAGGGACAGGGGACAGATACGCAGTATTTT